Following are 10 T cell receptor beta chains from one sample sequenced in a study of blood T cell repertoires in COVID-19. Profiling relied on immunoSEQ multiplex PCR, and the TCRdb table lists in-frame clones only, not all of them. The data show around 120,000 clones, around three quarters seen once. Source material: peripheral blood. The receptors here all came from a woman of 80 years or more with acute or convalescent COVID-19.

The chain combines TRBV7-2 with TRBJ1-2; no definite D call. CDR3 length: 15 residues. Germline V gives CDR1 SGHTA, CDR2 FQGNSA. V was cut by 2 bases and J by 5 bases, with 15 bases left in between. The CDR3 sequence: CASSLQGGINYGYTF. Written as DNA, the CDR3 is TGTGCCAGCAGCTTACAAGGCGGGATCAATTATGGCTACACCTTC.

This chain joins TRBV2 and TRBJ1-1, with D possibly being TRBD1 (5 bases). With 8 bases removed from V and 11 bases from J, the gap between germline ends came to 15 bases. The CDR3 extends over 11 amino acids. CDR1 and CDR2 from the germline V gene are SNHLY and FYNNEI. Written as DNA, the CDR3 is TGTGCCAGCGCACCCGGCGGGGCTGCTTTCTTT. Protein sequence: CASAPGGAAFF.

In this sample, this clone turned up once. The V call is TRBV4-1, the J call TRBJ1-3; 9 nucleotides align to TRBD1. Per germline, CDR1 MGHRA and CDR2 YSYEKL. Trimming at V came to 3 bases and at J to 2 bases, leaving 5 bases not matched to a gene. The CDR3 consists of 16 residues. The CDR3 reads CASSQGGQGTGNTIYF. In nucleotides, the CDR3 is TGCGCCAGCAGCCAGGGGGGACAGGGCACTGGAAACACCATATATTTT.

This sequence joins TRBV11-2 and TRBJ1-4, with 7 positions matching TRBD1. V lost 1 base and J lost 3; bases outside the gene matches: 2. Germline V gives CDR1 SGHAT, CDR2 FQNNGV. CDR3 size: 15 residues. The CDR3 is CASSLAGQANEKLFF. DNA of the CDR3: TGTGCCAGCAGCTTAGCTGGACAGGCTAATGAAAAACTGTTTTTT.

The chain joins TRBV15 to TRBJ2-2, with D possibly matching TRBD1 (6 bases). V dropped 5 bases and J dropped 5 bases, with 24 bases sitting between them. There are 18 residues in the CDR3. Germline loops: CDR1 LNHNV, CDR2 YYDKDF (reference sequence). CDR3 loop: CATSAPGWGTTGTGELFF. CDR3 bases: TGTGCCACCAGCGCACCAGGGTGGGGGACAACGGGGACCGGGGAGCTGTTTTTT.

This CDR3 reads CASNPLGGIGSPLHF. In DNA form, the CDR3 reads TGTGCCAGCAACCCACTCGGGGGGATCGGTTCACCCCTCCACTTT. The gene calls are TRBV11-2 and TRBJ1-6, with D perhaps TRBD1 (5 bases). The CDR3 extends over 15 amino acids. Germline values: CDR1 SGHAT, CDR2 FQNNGV. The V and J ends lost 7 bases and 9 bases respectively, with 19 bases between them. The full variable domain, its missing parts supplied by reference TRBV11-2 and TRBJ1-6, is EAGVAQSPRYKIIEKRQSVAFWCNPISGHATLYWYQQILGQGPKLLIQFQNNGVVDDSQLPKDRFSAERLKGVDSTLKIQPAKLEDSAVYLCASNPLGGIGSPLHFGNGTRLTVT.

This clone was found a few times. CDR3 in DNA: TGTGCCAGCAGTTCCCCGGACAATGAGCAGTTCTTC. Translation: CASSSPDNEQFF. V gene TRBV6-2 or TRBV6-3 combines with J gene TRBJ2-1; no firm D call. V dropped 4 bases and J dropped 5 bases, with 6 bases sitting between them. Looked up from germline, CDR1 is MNHEY and CDR2 is SVGEGT. The CDR3 runs 12 residues.

The genes are TRBV30 and TRBJ2-3, with D perhaps matching TRBD1 (5 bases). The CDR3 contains 13 residues. Trimming left V 7 bases short and J 0 bases short, with 11 bases between. Germline loops: CDR1 GTSNPN, CDR2 SVGIG (reference sequence). For the CDR3, the DNA is TGTGCCTCCCAGGGAAGGAGCACAGATACGCAGTATTTT. Protein: CASQGRSTDTQYF. Looking up the rest from reference TRBV30 and TRBJ2-3 gives the full variable domain: SQTIHQWPATLVQPVGSPLSLECTVEGTSNPNLYWYRQAAGRGLQLLFYSVGIGQISSEVPQNLSASRPQDRQFILSSKKLLLSDSGFYLCASQGRSTDTQYFGPGTRLTVL.

This clone was observed a handful of times. CDR3 loop: CASSRVPAGATDTQYF. In DNA form, the CDR3 reads TGCGCCAGCAGCCGGGTCCCAGCGGGAGCAACAGATACGCAGTATTTT. The chain employs TRBV4-1 and TRBJ2-3; 8 positions match TRBD2. The CDR3 totals 16 residues. J lost 3 bases, V lost 4 bases, and 9 bases had no gene match. From germline, CDR1 is MGHRA and CDR2 YSYEKL.

The chain employs TRBV20-1 and TRBJ1-6; 7 nucleotides align to TRBD1. The CDR3 contains 15 residues. Trimming removed 3 bases from V and 4 bases from J; junction bases left unmatched: 6. Germline V gene data show CDR1 as DFQATT and CDR2 as SNEGSKA (reference sequence). CDR3 coding DNA: TGCAGTGCTAGTGCAGGGGGATCATATAATTCACCCCTCCACTTT. This sequence encodes CSASAGGSYNSPLHF.